This TCR beta chain was recorded in a study of blood T cell repertoires in COVID-19. Study at large: The cDNA or gDNA used as material had been derived from T cells, B-cell-depleted T cells, or PBMCs.

V gave up 4 bases and J gave up 8 bases, with 17 bases separating them. Germline loops: CDR1 LNHDA, CDR2 SQIVND (reference sequence). The CDR3 spans 15 residues. In the original processing: Using reference gene primer amplification, nucleated cell counts were estimated. Profiled with immunoSEQ multiplex PCR; TCRdb holds only in-frame clones, not every one. From that table come the V and J calls and clone size; the DNA was used to work out D and trimming. The table lists a few hundred thousand clones, approximately 88% of them singletons, with roughly 6.7% in the top ten. The sequencing input was peripheral blood. V usage is TRBV19 and J usage is TRBJ2-2; the D gene is possibly TRBD1 (6 bases). This sequence originates from a man younger than 35 who had recovered from COVID-19. Here the CDR3 reads CASSRTALPEGELFF. In DNA, the CDR3 is TGTGCCAGTAGTAGGACAGCCCTTCCCGAGGGGGAGCTGTTTTTT.